The 22 T cell receptor beta chains below come from one sample, sequenced in a study of lymphopenia after photon versus proton radiotherapy. Data came from immunoSEQ multiplex PCR; TCRdb stores just in-frame clones and leaves some out. Of more than 45,000 clones in the sample, around 84% were seen once. This sample comprised peripheral blood, obtained from a patient treated with proton-based radiotherapy. Source of these receptors: a man aged 60-69 years with pancreatic cancer.

The rearrangement joins TRBV9 to TRBJ2-1; D remains ambiguous. Trimming stripped 6 bases from V and 0 bases from J, with 19 bases between. The CDR3 spans 17 residues. Germline V gene sequence: CDR1 SGDLS, CDR2 YYNGEE. This CDR3 reads CASTYSGDLSSYNEQFF. CDR3 coding DNA: TGTGCCAGCACCTATTCAGGAGACCTTAGCTCCTACAATGAGCAGTTCTTC.

As concerns this clone: The sample contains more than one DNA sequence encoding this CDR3. The rearrangement uses TRBV18 and TRBJ2-3; D ambiguous. Trimming stripped 6 bases from V and 0 bases from J, with 4 bases between. Looked up from germline, CDR1 is KGHSH and CDR2 is LQKENI. The CDR3 length is 12 residues. DNA for the CDR3: TGTGCCAGCTCCCCTAGCACAGATACGCAGTATTTT. Amino acids: CASSPSTDTQYF.

The CDR3 DNA reads as TGTGCCAGCAGCCGGGGGACAGGGTCCTCTGGGGCCAACGTCCTGACTTTC. Its translation is CASSRGTGSSGANVLTF. The rearrangement uses TRBV7-3 and TRBJ2-6, with TRBD1 matching 9 bases. Losses at the gene ends were 5 bases for V and 0 bases for J; bases not matched to a gene: 5. Germline V gene lookup returns CDR1 SGHTA and CDR2 FQGTGA. The CDR3 totals 17 residues. The full variable domain, in which reference TRBV7-3 and TRBJ2-6 provide the parts outside the CDR3, is GAGVSQTPSNKVTEKGKYVELRCDPISGHTALYWYRQSLGQGPEFLIYFQGTGAADDSGLPNDRFFAVRPEGSVSTLKIQRTERGDSAVYLCASSRGTGSSGANVLTFGAGSRLTVL.

The chain uses TRBV28 and TRBJ2-2; D may match TRBD1 or TRBD2 (5 bases each). The CDR3 has 13 residues. The germline CDR1 and CDR2 sequences are MDHEN and SYDVKM. Deletions cut 6 bases from V and 2 bases from J, with 7 bases between. As DNA, the CDR3 is TGTGCCAGCAGGGGGACCAACACCGGGGAGCTGTTTTTT. This sequence encodes CASRGTNTGELFF.

The chain recombines TRBV27 with TRBJ2-3; 13 positions match TRBD2. Germline-derived CDR1 and CDR2 are MNHEY and SMNVEV (reference sequence). V lost 5 bases, J lost 5 bases, and 10 bases stayed unmatched. The CDR3 is 17 amino acids. The DNA of the CDR3 is TGTGCCAGCAGTACCTGGACTAGCGGGAGTAGGGGAGATACGCAGTATTTT. Amino acid sequence: CASSTWTSGSRGDTQYF.

This chain connects TRBV6-1 to TRBJ2-5, with TRBD2 identical over 7 bases. This CDR3 has 14 residues. J was trimmed by 0 bases and V by 5 bases; bases with no gene match: 3. CDR1 is MNHNS and CDR2 is SASEGT in the germline V gene. The CDR3 region is CASSRRGYQETQYF. CDR3 sequence (DNA): TGTGCCAGCAGTCGGCGGGGGTACCAAGAGACCCAGTACTTC.

CDR3 sequence reads: CASSQPGTSAYNEQFF. The CDR3 region has the DNA TGCGCCAGCAGCCAGCCCGGGACTAGCGCTTACAATGAGCAGTTCTTC. This sequence joins TRBV4-1 and TRBJ2-1; 10 nucleotides align to TRBD2. CDR3 length equals 16 residues. With V trimmed by 3 bases and J by 4 bases, 6 bases remained unmatched. CDR1 is MGHRA, CDR2 YSYEKL, per germline.

The rearrangement joins TRBV7-9 to TRBJ1-4; TRBD1 matches at 10 bases. CDR3 length: 14 residues. In germline, CDR1 is SEHNR, CDR2 FQNEAQ (reference sequence). J was trimmed by 7 bases and V by 5 bases; bases with no gene match: 4. The CDR3 DNA follows: TGTGCCAGCAGCCCCGGGACAGGGGTTGAAAAACTGTTTTTT. It yields the protein CASSPGTGVEKLFF.

This clone came up a few times. The gene calls are TRBV2 and TRBJ2-1, with D uncertain. The CDR3 runs 15 residues. Germline V gives CDR1 SNHLY, CDR2 FYNNEI. V was pared by 1 base and J by 9 bases, with 16 bases between. This CDR3 reads CASSEEVPGLLEQFF. The DNA for the CDR3 is TGTGCCAGCAGTGAAGAGGTCCCTGGGCTCCTTGAGCAGTTCTTC.

V gene TRBV30 combines with J gene TRBJ2-3; 7 bases map to TRBD1. After removal of 4 bases from V and 0 bases from J, the junction contained 10 bases not matched to a gene. From germline, CDR1 is GTSNPN and CDR2 SVGIG (reference sequence). The CDR3 consists of 16 residues. DNA for the CDR3: TGTGCCTGGAAGGCCCACCGGGACAGCAGCACAGATACGCAGTATTTT. Its translation: CAWKAHRDSSTDTQYF.

The chain carries TRBV28 and TRBJ1-1; D gene unclear. The V end was cut by 6 bases, the J end by 1 base, with 15 bases between. The CDR3 is 15 amino acids. Germline CDR1 reads MDHEN; CDR2 reads SYDVKM. CDR3 DNA: TGTGCCAGCAGGCTCCGTGACCTCGCGAACACTGAAGCTTTCTTT. Translating gives CASRLRDLANTEAFF.

The chain links TRBV28 to TRBJ2-7; D call uncertain. Germline CDR1 is MDHEN and CDR2 is SYDVKM. This CDR3 region has 15 residues. V shed 6 bases and J shed 0 bases, with 15 bases lying between them. In DNA form, the CDR3 reads TGTGCCAGCAGACAACGGGCCTTTAGCTCCTACGAGCAGTACTTC. Encoded protein: CASRQRAFSSYEQYF.

The chain carries TRBV6-5 and TRBJ2-7, with D perhaps given as TRBD1 or TRBD2 (5 bases each). This CDR3 spans 16 amino acids. Germline CDR1 is MNHEY and CDR2 is SVGAGI. V lost 2 bases and J 6 bases, leaving 20 bases between the germline ends. The CDR3 sequence is CASSYGFSRGEAEQYF. CDR3 DNA: TGTGCCAGCAGTTACGGGTTTTCACGGGGCGAAGCCGAGCAGTACTTC.

The V gene is TRBV5-4, the J gene TRBJ2-5, with 7 nucleotides matching TRBD1. Germline assignment: CDR1 SGHNT and CDR2 YYREEE (reference sequence). CDR3 size: 14 residues. Trimming took 4 bases from V and 5 from J; bases not matched to a gene: 8. The chain's CDR3 is CASSEYRGRETQYF. CDR3 nucleotides: TGTGCCAGCAGCGAGTACAGGGGTCGGGAGACCCAGTACTTC.

The chain carries TRBV9 and TRBJ2-3; TRBD2 aligns across 7 bases. V lost 0 bases and J lost 4; bases outside the gene matches: 8. From germline, CDR1 is SGDLS and CDR2 YYNGEE. The CDR3 totals 16 residues. CDR3 sequence reads: CASSVVSWAGADTQYF. As DNA, the CDR3 is TGTGCCAGCAGCGTAGTTTCGTGGGCGGGAGCAGATACGCAGTATTTT.

The rearrangement joins TRBV10-3 to TRBJ2-7; D possibly uses TRBD1 or TRBD2 (6 bases each). V lost 6 bases to trimming and J lost 4 bases, with 16 bases between them. Germline CDR1 and CDR2: ENHRY and SYGVKD. This CDR3 has 14 amino acids. The CDR3 nucleotides read TGTGCCATCAGGCGGCGGGACACGGGGTACGAGCAGTACTTC. Encoded protein: CAIRRRDTGYEQYF.

The rearrangement joins TRBV10-3 to TRBJ1-3; D is ambiguous. Germline V gene lookup returns CDR1 ENHRY and CDR2 SYGVKD. V shed 4 bases and J shed 4 bases, with 11 bases lying between them. This CDR3 is 14 amino acids long. The DNA for the CDR3 is TGTGCCATCAGTGCTGTTGAGCGGGGAAACACCATATATTTT. Protein: CAISAVERGNTIYF.

The chain combines TRBV5-6 with TRBJ2-1, with a weak D call TRBD2 (5 bases). CDR1 is SGHDT and CDR2 is YYEEEE in the germline V gene. The length of the CDR3 is 19 residues. The V and J ends lost 4 bases and 1 base respectively, with 24 bases between them. The CDR3 region has the DNA TGTGCCAGCAGCCGAGAGAGGCAACCCGGGATAAGGTCCTACAATGAGCAGTTCTTC. This encodes CASSRERQPGIRSYNEQFF.

This clone appeared once. Mismatch with germline at one junction end may stem from a read error. V gene TRBV7-7 combines with J gene TRBJ2-5; 10 positions agree with TRBD2. The germline V gene has CDR1 SSHAT and CDR2 FNYEAQ (reference sequence). The CDR3 consists of 15 residues. This CDR3 is CASSASGRAGETQYF. In DNA form, the CDR3 reads TGTGCTAGCAGCGCAAGCGGGAGGGCCGGGGAGACCCAGTACTTC.

This chain connects TRBV7-8 to TRBJ2-3; a possible D gene is TRBD1 (5 bases). This CDR3 has 14 residues. Trimming removed 5 bases from V and 0 bases from J, with 9 bases in between. In germline, CDR1 is SGHVS, CDR2 FQNEAQ. The CDR3 nucleotides are TGTGCCAGCAGCATGGGGCTTAGCACAGATACGCAGTATTTT. As protein: CASSMGLSTDTQYF.

This clone was detected once. The chain is built from TRBV30 and TRBJ1-4; 12 nucleotides line up with TRBD1. Germline loops: CDR1 GTSNPN, CDR2 SVGIG (reference sequence). V trimming: 5 bases; J trimming: 5 bases; junction bases outside the gene matches: 18. The CDR3 is 19 residues long. CDR3 bases: TGTGCCTGGGGCGACCCGGGACAGGGGGCCACTCCCTCCAATGAAAAACTGTTTTTT. It translates to CAWGDPGQGATPSNEKLFF.

The chain combines TRBV19 with TRBJ2-1; TRBD1 aligns across 7 bases. There are 17 residues in the CDR3. Germline loops: CDR1 LNHDA, CDR2 SQIVND (reference sequence). The J segment lost 0 bases and the V segment lost 5 bases, leaving 10 bases of the junction unmatched. The CDR3 bases are TGTGCCAGTAGTCTCCGAACAACAGGGGACTCCTACAATGAGCAGTTCTTC. This sequence encodes CASSLRTTGDSYNEQFF.